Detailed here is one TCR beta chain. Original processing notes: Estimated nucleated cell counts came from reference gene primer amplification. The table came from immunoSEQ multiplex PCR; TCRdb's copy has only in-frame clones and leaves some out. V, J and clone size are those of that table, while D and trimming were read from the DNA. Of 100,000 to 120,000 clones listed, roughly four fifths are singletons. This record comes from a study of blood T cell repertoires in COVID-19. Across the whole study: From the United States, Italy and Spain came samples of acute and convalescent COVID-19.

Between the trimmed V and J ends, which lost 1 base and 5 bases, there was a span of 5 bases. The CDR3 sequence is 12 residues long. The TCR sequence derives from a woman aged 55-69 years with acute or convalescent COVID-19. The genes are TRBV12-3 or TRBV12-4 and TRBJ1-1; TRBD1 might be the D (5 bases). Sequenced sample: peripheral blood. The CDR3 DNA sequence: TGTGCCAGCAGTTTAGAGGGGACTGAAGCTTTCTTT. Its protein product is CASSLEGTEAFF.